This TCR beta chain was sequenced for a study of response to subunit inactivated influenza vaccine. TCRdb used MiXCR to reprocess the RT-PCR reads, holding one entry per CDR3 protein. The sample has roughly 630,000 distinct CDR3 sequences, about 15% seen once. Broader study findings: With each seasonal influenza vaccination, the authors suggested, few new T cells are recruited.

The CDR3 loop spans 16 amino acids. V was trimmed by 0 bases and J by 11 bases, leaving 17 bases between them. From germline, CDR1 is MGHRA and CDR2 YSYEKL. This clonotype occurred many times. Its target is unknown. The sample here was PBMCs from blood, taken less than 15 days before vaccination. The chain uses TRBV4-1 and TRBJ1-6; D unclear. This receptor was obtained from a man aged 50 to 59 who received an inactivated influenza vaccine. The CDR3 DNA is TGCGCCAGCAGCCAAGACCCGGACGCGGCCGGAACACCCCTCCACTTT. Amino acid sequence: CASSQDPDAAGTPLHF.